The T cell receptor beta chain described here comes from a study of neurological immune-mediated disorders. Findings of the study overall: CDR3 amino acid sequences of expanded clones were not shared across subjects, a result suggesting private repertoires in all groups.

About this clonotype itself: Its matching antigen is unknown.

Unsorted libraries used 2 million PBMCs kept at -80 degrees C. cDNA synthesis was performed by 5'RACE with 10-nucleotide random UMIs. Over 190 million TCR-beta sequences from 15-18 subjects came from every sequencing run. TCRdb re-called the 5' RACE reads through MiXCR, storing one row per CDR3 protein. Seen here are about 92,000 distinct CDR3 sequences, under 4.5% observed once, and the top ten hold under 3.5%. The CDR3 covers 15 residues. V lost 5 bases, J lost 2 bases, and 15 bases lay in between. Germline V gene sequence: CDR1 SGHDN, CDR2 FVKESK. This chain links TRBV14 with TRBJ1-2, with D unresolved. The clonotype was recovered from a woman between 45 and 65 years old with multiple sclerosis. Sequencing input: PBMCs. For the CDR3, the DNA is TGTGCCAGCAGCGACGGGTTGGACCTCAACTATGGCTACACCTTC. Its translation is CASSDGLDLNYGYTF.